Below are 18 T cell receptor beta chains sequenced from a single sample in a study of beta chain features in type 1 diabetes. As every portion of the isolated RNA was reverse transcribed, the sequencing read expressed TCRB transcripts. Sequencing was performed with immunoSEQ multiplex PCR; in TCRdb, only in-frame clones are kept and a portion is missing. This table has about 340,000 clones, roughly 8% appearing once. The sequencing sample was made of central memory CD4+ T cells from blood. The source of these receptors is a young woman in good health.

This clone was detected only a few times. J is TRBJ1-1 and V is TRBV7-2; D gene ambiguous. The CDR3 covers 14 residues. CDR1 SGHTA and CDR2 FQGNSA come from the germline V gene. With 3 bases removed from V and 0 bases from J, the gap between germline ends came to 8 bases. CDR3: CASSFTGLNTEAFF. CDR3 in DNA: TGTGCCAGCAGCTTTACGGGGTTGAACACTGAAGCTTTCTTT. Together with reference TRBV7-2 and TRBJ1-1, the CDR3 gives the full variable domain: GAGVSQSPSNKVTEKGKDVELRCDPISGHTALYWYRQSLGQGLEFLIYFQGNSAPDKSGLPSDRFSAERTGGSVSTLTIQRTQQEDSAVYLCASSFTGLNTEAFFGQGTRLTVV.

Regarding this clone: In the same sample, other DNA sequences code for this CDR3. CDR3 DNA sequence: TGTGCCAGCAGGCTAGCGGGAGGGACCTACGAGCAGTACTTC. The encoded protein is CASRLAGGTYEQYF. The V call is TRBV7-2, the J call TRBJ2-7; 12 bases fit TRBD2. This CDR3 spans 14 amino acids. CDR1 SGHTA and CDR2 FQGNSA come from the germline V gene. The ends lost 6 bases at V and 2 bases at J; junction bases unmatched: 2.

This clone was seen a handful of times. The CDR3, as DNA: TGTGCCAGCAGCAGGGAGGTAGGAGGTGCAGGCACCCAGTACTTC. It is translated as CASSREVGGAGTQYF. The chain links TRBV6-5 to TRBJ2-5; D perhaps matches TRBD2 (6 bases). Trimming pared 6 bases from V and 8 bases from J, leaving 22 bases between. Germline loops: CDR1 MNHEY, CDR2 SVGAGI. This CDR3 region has 15 residues.

There are a few counts of this clone. The chain couples TRBV5-8 to TRBJ2-5; D perhaps matches TRBD2 (5 bases). This CDR3 spans 13 amino acids. Germline CDR1 SGHTS, CDR2 YDEGEE. Trimming removed 6 bases at V and 4 bases at J, with 13 bases between. The DNA of the CDR3 is TGTGCCAGCACGAAGGGCCGGGGAGAGACCCAGTACTTC. Its translation: CASTKGRGETQYF.

This chain connects TRBV5-4 to TRBJ2-1, with D maybe TRBD2 (6 bases). V was shortened by 2 bases and J by 2 bases, with 11 bases between the two germline ends. This CDR3 contains 15 residues. Germline CDR1 reads SGHNT; CDR2 reads YYREEE (reference sequence). CDR3 protein: CASSFGGVAYNEQFF. The DNA for the CDR3 is TGTGCCAGCAGCTTCGGGGGAGTGGCCTACAATGAGCAGTTCTTC.

This chain connects TRBV27 to TRBJ2-5, with a weak D call TRBD1 (6 bases). The V end lost 4 bases, the J end lost 5 bases, and 11 bases lay between the germline ends. CDR1 and CDR2 from the germline V gene are MNHEY and SMNVEV (reference sequence). The CDR3 loop spans 13 amino acids. The DNA of the CDR3 is TGTGCCAGCAGTTACAGGGTTAGGGAGACCCAGTACTTC. Protein sequence: CASSYRVRETQYF.

A remark on this clone: Other DNA sequences of this sample code for an identical CDR3. The chain has TRBV18 and TRBJ2-5; D is perhaps TRBD1 or TRBD2 (5 bases each). V was shortened by 2 bases and J by 1 base, with 8 bases between the two germline ends. The CDR3 contains 14 residues. Germline V gene data show CDR1 as KGHSH and CDR2 as LQKENI. This CDR3 is CASSPSGTQETQYF. The CDR3 DNA reads as TGTGCCAGCTCACCATCCGGGACCCAAGAGACCCAGTACTTC.

The chain recombines TRBV18 with TRBJ1-5; D is ambiguous. From germline, CDR1 is KGHSH and CDR2 LQKENI. The CDR3 is 15 residues long. V lost 0 bases to trimming and J lost 2 bases, with 8 bases between them. The CDR3 nucleotides read TGTGCCAGCTCACCACCAGGAGGTGGCAATCAGCCCCAGCATTTT. Its translation: CASSPPGGGNQPQHF.

Turning to this clone: Only one base separates this from a far larger clonotype, so it likely reflects a read error. The J gene is TRBJ2-1, the V gene TRBV4-2, with TRBD2 identical over 10 bases. V lost 7 bases, J lost 7 bases, and 19 bases stayed unmatched. The CDR3 totals 18 residues. CDR1 is LGHNA, CDR2 YNFKEQ, per germline. The CDR3 region is CASTPVSPAGGPLNEQFF. CDR3 sequence (DNA): TGTGCCAGCACCCCAGTATCCCCAGCGGGAGGGCCATTAAATGAGCAGTTCTTC.

This clone was counted a few times. This rearrangement joins TRBV28 to TRBJ2-1; 7 nucleotides align to TRBD2. V dropped 6 bases and J dropped 6; count of bases not matched to a gene: 11. Per germline, CDR1 MDHEN and CDR2 SYDVKM. The CDR3 covers 15 residues. CDR3 coding DNA: TGTGCCAGCAGCTTTCAAGGACTAGGGGCCAATGAGCAGTTCTTC. Translated: CASSFQGLGANEQFF.

This clone was recorded a few times. One end of the junction varies from germline; a read error may be responsible. The chain is built from TRBV5-4 and TRBJ2-4; 7 bases are shared with TRBD2. The CDR3 sequence is 18 residues long. Germline V gives CDR1 SGHNT, CDR2 YYREEE (reference sequence). CDR3 protein: CASSQDLTGGGAKNIQYF. CDR3 DNA: TGCGCCAGCAGCCAAGATCTTACGGGAGGTGGGGCCAAAAACATTCAGTACTTC.

The table lists this clone with a few counts. The gene calls are TRBV6-4 and TRBJ2-1; D assignment may be TRBD1 or TRBD2 (5 bases each). Trimming removed 6 bases at V and 3 bases at J, with 9 bases between. This CDR3 contains 13 residues. The germline V gene encodes CDR1 MRHNA and CDR2 SNTAGT. The CDR3 is CASSRDLYNEQFF. The CDR3 nucleotides are TGTGCCAGCAGCCGGGACCTCTACAATGAGCAGTTCTTC.

This clone was observed a handful of times. The chain uses TRBV2 and TRBJ1-1; tentatively, D is TRBD1 (5 bases). The germline V and J ends were trimmed by 7 bases and 4 bases, with 16 bases remaining between them. Germline values: CDR1 SNHLY, CDR2 FYNNEI. CDR3 length equals 14 residues. As DNA, the CDR3 is TGTGCCAGCATTCCCCCCCCAGGGATCACTGAAGCTTTCTTT. It is translated as CASIPPPGITEAFF.

The chain combines TRBV5-1 with TRBJ2-5; tentatively, D is TRBD2 (5 bases). CDR1 and CDR2 (germline): SGHRS, YFSETQ. Trimming took off 5 bases at V and 5 bases at J, with 10 bases between the two ends. The CDR3 extends over 12 amino acids. The CDR3 DNA reads as TGCGCCAGCAGACTAGAAGGGGAGACCCAGTACTTC. This codes for CASRLEGETQYF.

V usage is TRBV15 and J usage is TRBJ1-1; D is ambiguous. CDR1 and CDR2 (germline): LNHNV, YYDKDF (reference sequence). The CDR3 spans 15 residues. V lost 0 bases and J lost 0, with 8 bases in between. CDR3 DNA sequence: TGTGCCACCAGCAGAGAAAAGGGATTGAACACTGAAGCTTTCTTT. This gives the protein CATSREKGLNTEAFF. Based on the CDR3 plus reference TRBV15 and TRBJ1-1, the full variable domain is DAMVIQNPRYQVTQFGKPVTLSCSQTLNHNVMYWYQQKSSQAPKLLFHYYDKDFNNEADTPDNFQSRRPNTSFCFLDIRSPGLGDTAMYLCATSREKGLNTEAFFGQGTRLTVV.

The chain combines TRBV19 with TRBJ1-1, with a tentative D call TRBD1 (5 bases). This CDR3 region has 12 residues. Germline V lookup: CDR1 LNHDA, CDR2 SQIVND (reference sequence). Trimming left V 5 bases short and J 7 bases short, with 11 bases between. CDR3 in DNA: TGTGCCAGTAGTCCCTCCGGGGGTGAAGCTTTCTTT. Encoded protein: CASSPSGGEAFF. Full variable domain (missing parts from reference TRBV19 and TRBJ1-1): DGGITQSPKYLFRKEGQNVTLSCEQNLNHDAMYWYRQDPGQGLRLIYYSQIVNDFQKGDIAEGYSVSREKKESFPLTVTSAQKNPTAFYLCASSPSGGEAFFGQGTRLTVV.

This clone was counted many times. V and J are TRBV7-9 and TRBJ1-2, with 10 bases lining up with TRBD1. Trimming removed 5 bases from V and 3 bases from J; junction bases left unmatched: 3. The germline V gene has CDR1 SEHNR and CDR2 FQNEAQ (reference sequence). The CDR3 consists of 14 residues. This CDR3 reads CASSKGTGDYGYTF. The DNA of the CDR3 is TGTGCCAGCAGCAAAGGGACAGGGGACTATGGCTACACCTTC. The full variable domain, completed using reference TRBV7-9 and TRBJ1-2, is DTGVSQNPRHKITKRGQNVTFRCDPISEHNRLYWYRQTLGQGPEFLTYFQNEAQLEKSRLLSDRFSAERPKGSFSTLEIQRTEQGDSAMYLCASSKGTGDYGYTFGSGTRLTVV.

This clone was observed a few times. The chain carries TRBV27 and TRBJ2-5; 9 bases align to TRBD2. This CDR3 is 15 amino acids long. The V and J ends lost 4 bases and 6 bases, in that order; junction bases with no gene match: 9. CDR1 MNHEY and CDR2 SMNVEV come from the germline V gene (reference sequence). The CDR3 protein is CASSSLAGARKTQYF. The CDR3 nucleotides are TGTGCCAGCAGTTCCTTAGCGGGAGCACGGAAGACCCAGTACTTC.